These 7 T cell receptor beta chains were sequenced from one sample in a study of identical twins. Each CDR3 protein is one row after TCRdb ran MiXCR on the 5' RACE reads. The data show under 900,000 distinct CDR3 sequences, about 12% seen once. These data were also reused for a study on yellow fever vaccine responses in identical twins.

Input material: PBMCs. The receptor source for this set is a woman aged 18-29 years in good health.

This clonotype was detected only a few times. The chain is built from TRBV11-2 and TRBJ2-3, with TRBD2 matching 12 bases. The CDR3 contains 18 residues. V was pared by 5 bases and J by 6 bases, with 15 bases of the junction left unmatched. CDR1 is SGHAT, CDR2 FQNNGV, per germline. The CDR3 region is CASSPEARLAGGGDTQYF. CDR3 DNA sequence: TGTGCCAGCAGCCCCGAAGCTCGGCTAGCGGGGGGGGGGGATACGCAGTATTTT. The complete variable domain, with remaining parts taken from reference TRBV11-2 and TRBJ2-3, reads EAGVAQSPRYKIIEKRQSVAFWCNPISGHATLYWYQQILGQGPKLLIQFQNNGVVDDSQLPKDRFSAERLKGVDSTLKIQPAKLEDSAVYLCASSPEARLAGGGDTQYFGPGTRLTVL.

The chain joins TRBV5-1 to TRBJ2-7; no clear D gene. Trimming removed 0 bases from V and 4 bases from J, with 8 bases in between. The CDR3 extends over 13 amino acids. CDR1 SGHRS and CDR2 YFSETQ come from the germline V gene. The CDR3 sequence is CASSLVVEYEQYF. CDR3 nucleotides: TGCGCCAGCAGCTTGGTTGTGGAGTACGAGCAGTACTTC.

The chain uses TRBV6-2 or TRBV6-3 and TRBJ1-2, with D uncertain. This CDR3 has 11 residues. The V gene lost 2 bases and the J gene lost 6 bases, with 4 bases spanning the gap. CDR1 is MNHEY, CDR2 SVGEGT, per germline. CDR3 in DNA: TGTGCCAGCAGTTACAGGCATGGCTACACCTTC. Translation: CASSYRHGYTF.

This clonotype appeared a few times. V and J are TRBV10-3 and TRBJ1-6; no definite D call. The CDR3 runs 13 residues. V lost 4 bases to trimming and J lost 1 base, with 2 bases between them. Germline V gene lookup returns CDR1 ENHRY and CDR2 SYGVKD. The CDR3 DNA reads as TGTGCCATCAGTGCTTCCTATAATTCACCCCTCCACTTT. Its translation: CAISASYNSPLHF.

This clonotype came up many times. This chain joins TRBV4-1 and TRBJ2-3; D is unresolved. V was trimmed by 4 bases and J by 1 base, leaving 9 bases between them. Per the germline V gene, CDR1 is MGHRA and CDR2 is YSYEKL. The CDR3 is 14 amino acids. DNA of the CDR3: TGCGCCAGCAGCCCAGTACGGGGCACAGATACGCAGTATTTT. The encoded protein is CASSPVRGTDTQYF.

This clonotype turned up a few times. J is TRBJ2-7 and V is TRBV20-1; 8 nucleotides agree with TRBD2. With 1 base clipped from V and 3 bases from J, the junction kept 2 bases outside the gene matches. CDR1 is DFQATT, CDR2 SNEGSKA, per germline (reference sequence). The CDR3 is made up of 13 amino acids. In nucleotides, the CDR3 is TGCAGTGCTAGAGCAACTAGCGGCTACGAGCAGTACTTC. It translates to CSARATSGYEQYF.

The chain carries TRBV12-3 or TRBV12-4 and TRBJ1-1; D is unclear. The CDR3 totals 12 residues. Trimming took 3 bases from V and 6 from J, leaving 8 bases between them. DNA of the CDR3: TGTGCCAGCAGTTTCGGGTATGCTGAAGCTTTCTTT. Residues: CASSFGYAEAFF.